This record concerns one T cell receptor (beta chain) sequence. In the PCR, 60 Vbeta and 13 Jbeta primers were used. Profiled with immunoSEQ multiplex PCR; TCRdb holds only in-frame clones, not every one. The sample carries roughly 180,000 clones, around 72% recorded once. The data belong to a study of cytomegalovirus exposure and HLA in healthy donors. The germline gives CDR1 SGHVS, CDR2 FNYEAQ. Trimming pared 2 bases from V and 5 bases from J, leaving 13 bases between. CDR3 size: 15 residues. This chain links TRBV7-6 with TRBJ2-1; tentative D call: TRBD1 (6 bases). Sequenced: PBMCs. The receptor comes from a female donor in good health and CMV-seronegative. The CDR3: CASSLLRGSDNEQFF. CDR3 nucleotides: TGTGCCAGCAGCTTACTCAGGGGTTCCGACAATGAGCAGTTCTTC.